Listed here is a single T cell receptor beta chain. This CDR3 is built from 14 residues. The V end was cut by 4 bases, the J end by 6 bases, with 16 bases between. Germline assignment: CDR1 SGHRS and CDR2 YFSETQ. This sample is part of a study of T cell responses to AZD1222 COVID-19 vaccine. Libraries were prepared by immunoSEQ multiplex PCR; TCRdb keeps only in-frame clonotypes and omits some of them. Here the sample spans about 26,000 clones, about nine tenths being singletons. The source material was peripheral blood, sampled 28 days after the second AZD1222 dose. The TCR comes from an adult who received the AZD1222 COVID-19 vaccine. V and J are TRBV5-1 and TRBJ1-1; D is uncertain. This CDR3 reads CASSLGGLTSEAFF. CDR3 nucleotide sequence: TGCGCCAGCAGCCTCGGCGGACTTACGTCTGAAGCTTTCTTT.